Described below is a single TCR beta chain sequence and its context. For TCRbeta, the library was prepared with unique molecular identifiers. One entry per CDR3 protein, called by TCRdb with MiXCR from the PCR reads. The sample includes 610,000 or so distinct CDR3 sequences, roughly 30% seen only once; the top ten take about 35%. The data belong to a study of T-cell reconstitution after alpha-beta-depleted transplantation in children. The germline gives CDR1 KGHDR, CDR2 SFDVKD. There are 14 residues in the CDR3. The trim removed 2 bases at V and 7 bases at J, leaving 6 bases unmatched. The genes are TRBV24-1 and TRBJ2-5; 7 positions match TRBD1. Here the sequenced sample was PBMCs, taken before TCRalphabeta/CD19-depleted stem cell transplant. The clonotype originates from a boy in the first two years of life with Wiskott-Aldrich syndrome, due to receive a stem cell transplant. The CDR3 nucleotides are TGTGCCACCAGTGATTCGACAGGGAGAGGGACCCAGTACTTC. The encoded protein is CATSDSTGRGTQYF.